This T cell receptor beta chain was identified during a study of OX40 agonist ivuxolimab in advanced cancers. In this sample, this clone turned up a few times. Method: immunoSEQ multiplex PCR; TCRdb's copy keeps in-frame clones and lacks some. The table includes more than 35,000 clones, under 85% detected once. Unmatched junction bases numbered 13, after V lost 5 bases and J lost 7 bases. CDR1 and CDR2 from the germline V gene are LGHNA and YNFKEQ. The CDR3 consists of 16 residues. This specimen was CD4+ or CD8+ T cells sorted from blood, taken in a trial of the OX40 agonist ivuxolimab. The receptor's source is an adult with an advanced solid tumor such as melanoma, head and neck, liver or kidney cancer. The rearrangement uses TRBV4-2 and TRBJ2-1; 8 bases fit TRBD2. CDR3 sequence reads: CASSEKRGHTGNEQFF. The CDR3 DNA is TGTGCCAGCAGCGAGAAGCGGGGGCACACGGGTAATGAGCAGTTCTTC.